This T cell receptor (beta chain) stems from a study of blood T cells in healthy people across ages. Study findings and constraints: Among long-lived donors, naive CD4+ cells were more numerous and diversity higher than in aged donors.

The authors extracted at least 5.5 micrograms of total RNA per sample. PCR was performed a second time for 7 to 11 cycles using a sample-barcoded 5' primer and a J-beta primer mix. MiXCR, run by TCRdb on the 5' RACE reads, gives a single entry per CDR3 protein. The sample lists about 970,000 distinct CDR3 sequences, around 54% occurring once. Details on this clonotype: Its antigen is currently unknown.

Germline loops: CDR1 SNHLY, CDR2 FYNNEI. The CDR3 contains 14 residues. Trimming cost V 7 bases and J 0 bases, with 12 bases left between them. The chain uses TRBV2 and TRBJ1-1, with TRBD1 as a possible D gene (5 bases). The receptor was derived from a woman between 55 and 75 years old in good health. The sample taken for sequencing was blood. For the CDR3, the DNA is TGTGCCAGCACCGGGACTTTCATGAACACTGAAGCTTTCTTT. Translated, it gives CASTGTFMNTEAFF.